Sequencing of this T cell receptor (beta chain) was carried out in a study of cytomegalovirus exposure and HLA in healthy donors. Study results and limitations: Sequencing probably produced one cluster of sequence variants that were highly shared.

CDR1 and CDR2 from the germline V gene are MNHNS and SASEGT. V was cut by 4 bases and J by 7 bases, with 20 bases left in between. This CDR3 has 15 residues. 13 Jbeta primers and 60 Vbeta primers were used for the PCR. Data came from immunoSEQ multiplex PCR; TCRdb stores just in-frame clones and leaves some out. The sample records fewer than 150,000 clones, roughly 80% being singletons. As concerns this clone: Its antigen is not identified.

The specimen sequenced was PBMCs. The V call is TRBV6-1, the J call TRBJ2-7; TRBD2 might be the D (7 bases). This sequence originates from a middle-aged man in good health and CMV-seropositive. For the CDR3, the DNA is TGTGCCAGCAGTGCGACTTGGGGGCGCGGGGGAGAGCAGTACTTC. This gives the protein CASSATWGRGGEQYF.